This T cell receptor (beta chain) was captured by sequencing in a study of identical twins. V trimming: 6 bases; J trimming: 4 bases; junction bases outside the gene matches: 3. The CDR3 runs 13 residues. TCRdb analysed the 5' RACE reads with MiXCR anew, one entry per CDR3 protein. This repertoire shows about 460,000 distinct CDR3 sequences, 13% to 15% found once; its top ten account for about 0.53%. This clonotype was counted at least ten times. The same specimen was also included in a second study, on yellow fever vaccine responses in identical twins.

The receptor was isolated from a young woman in good health. Sample: CD4+ T cells sorted from blood. The rearrangement joins TRBV12-3 or TRBV12-4 to TRBJ2-5; 9 bases are shared with TRBD2. The CDR3 loop is CASRLAGIETQYF. CDR3 coding DNA: TGTGCCAGCAGGCTAGCGGGGATAGAGACCCAGTACTTC.